A selection of T cell receptor beta chains follows, all from one sample in a study of CD8+CD57+ T cells in acquired aplastic anemia. TCRdb independently ran MiXCR on the reads; one entry per CDR3 protein. The repertoire consists of some 290,000 distinct CDR3 sequences, with roughly 50% occurring once and the leading ten covering around 8%. The sequenced sample was sorted CD4+, CD8+, or CD8+CD57+ T cells (not recorded which) from PBMCs. The receptors were gathered from a human donor with severe aplastic anemia or a healthy control (not recorded which). CDR3s include the opening cysteine and the closing phenylalanine or tryptophan. Each record gives: CDR3 DNA, CDR3 protein, J gene, clone size, D gene, CDR3 length, V gene. A D gene is named only where the DNA matches it firmly. Some rows mark clone size as missing; the rest say once, few, many or name a class of expanded clone.

CDR3 DNA: TGCAGTGCTTACAGGGAGGGCGCTGAAGCTTTCTTT
CDR3 protein: CSAYREGAEAFF
J gene: TRBJ1-1
clone size: .
D gene: .
CDR3 length: 12
V gene: TRBV20-1

CDR3 DNA: TGTGCCAGCAGCCTGGGGGGTATTCAGCCCCAGCATTTT
CDR3 protein: CASSLGGIQPQHF
J gene: TRBJ1-5
clone size: once
D gene: .
CDR3 length: 13
V gene: TRBV7-8

CDR3 DNA: TGTGCCAGTAGTACGGGTATCGTCCAAACCTCTGGAAACACCATATATTTT
CDR3 protein: CASSTGIVQTSGNTIYF
J gene: TRBJ1-3
clone size: many
D gene: .
CDR3 length: 17
V gene: TRBV19

CDR3 DNA: TGTGCCAGCAGTGAGACCGGGGTGTCCTACGAGCAGTACTTC
CDR3 protein: CASSETGVSYEQYF
J gene: TRBJ2-7
clone size: many
D gene: .
CDR3 length: 14
V gene: TRBV6-1

CDR3 DNA: TGCGCCAGCAGCCCCTCAGAGGGGTCACCCCTCCACTTT
CDR3 protein: CASSPSEGSPLHF
J gene: TRBJ1-6
clone size: .
D gene: .
CDR3 length: 13
V gene: TRBV5-1

CDR3 DNA: TGTGCCAGCAGCCCGCTAGTCGCTGGGGCCAACGTCCTGACTTTC
CDR3 protein: CASSPLVAGANVLTF
J gene: TRBJ2-6
clone size: few
D gene: .
CDR3 length: 15
V gene: TRBV7-9

CDR3 DNA: TGCGCCAGCAGCCCGGAACCCGGGACAGGGAGTAACTTC
CDR3 protein: CASSPEPGTGSNF
J gene: TRBJ2-7
clone size: .
D gene: TRBD1
CDR3 length: 13
V gene: TRBV5-1

CDR3 DNA: TGTGCCAGCAGCTTAGCGGGGACCGATTACAATGAGCAGTTCTTC
CDR3 protein: CASSLAGTDYNEQFF
J gene: TRBJ2-1
clone size: .
D gene: TRBD2
CDR3 length: 15
V gene: TRBV9

CDR3 DNA: TGTGCCAGCACCCCAGGCCCGGGGAGAGTTGGCACAGATACGCAGTATTTT
CDR3 protein: CASTPGPGRVGTDTQYF
J gene: TRBJ2-3
clone size: many
D gene: .
CDR3 length: 17
V gene: TRBV7-2

CDR3 DNA: TGTGCCACCAGTGATTTTGGCAGGACGAGCAATCAGCCCCAGCATTTT
CDR3 protein: CATSDFGRTSNQPQHF
J gene: TRBJ1-5
clone size: few
D gene: .
CDR3 length: 16
V gene: TRBV24-1

CDR3 DNA: TGTGCCAGCAGCCCCCGGGACAGGGGAGAATACGAGCAGTACTTC
CDR3 protein: CASSPRDRGEYEQYF
J gene: TRBJ2-7
clone size: .
D gene: TRBD1
CDR3 length: 15
V gene: TRBV14

CDR3 DNA: TGTGCTAGTGCCTTGGACAGGGAGCAGTTCTTC
CDR3 protein: CASALDREQFF
J gene: TRBJ2-1
clone size: many
D gene: TRBD1
CDR3 length: 11
V gene: TRBV12-5

CDR3 DNA: TGTGCCAGCAGTTACTCGATTGGGGAGCAGTACTTC
CDR3 protein: CASSYSIGEQYF
J gene: TRBJ2-7
clone size: .
D gene: .
CDR3 length: 12
V gene: TRBV6-2/TRBV6-3

CDR3 DNA: TGTGCCAGCAGCTCCCATACTGAAGCTTTCTTT
CDR3 protein: CASSSHTEAFF
J gene: TRBJ1-1
clone size: few
D gene: .
CDR3 length: 11
V gene: TRBV7-2

CDR3 DNA: TGTGCCAGCAGTGACCAGGGAGGTTTTAGCAATCAGCCCCAGCATTTT
CDR3 protein: CASSDQGGFSNQPQHF
J gene: TRBJ1-5
clone size: few
D gene: .
CDR3 length: 16
V gene: TRBV6-6

CDR3 DNA: TGTGCCAGCAGCTTAGACGGGGGCGTTGGGGAGACCCAGTACTTC
CDR3 protein: CASSLDGGVGETQYF
J gene: TRBJ2-5
clone size: many
D gene: .
CDR3 length: 15
V gene: TRBV7-9

CDR3 DNA: TGCGCCAGCATGCGCGGGGGGACAGATACGCAGTATTTT
CDR3 protein: CASMRGGTDTQYF
J gene: TRBJ2-3
clone size: once
D gene: TRBD2
CDR3 length: 13
V gene: TRBV5-1

CDR3 DNA: TGTGCCACCAGCAGAGATCCGCTAGCGGGGGGCCACGAGCAGTACTTC
CDR3 protein: CATSRDPLAGGHEQYF
J gene: TRBJ2-7
clone size: few
D gene: TRBD2
CDR3 length: 16
V gene: TRBV15

CDR3 DNA: TGTGCCAGCAGCTTACTGGAGACAGCAAATTCACCCCTCCACTTT
CDR3 protein: CASSLLETANSPLHF
J gene: TRBJ1-6
clone size: .
D gene: .
CDR3 length: 15
V gene: TRBV7-9

CDR3 DNA: TGTGCCAGCACTCGACTAGCGGGGGTTGCAGATACGCAGTATTTT
CDR3 protein: CASTRLAGVADTQYF
J gene: TRBJ2-3
clone size: many
D gene: TRBD2
CDR3 length: 15
V gene: TRBV6-5

CDR3 DNA: TGTGCCAGCAGCTTGGCCGGGACAGCCTACAATGAGCAGTTCTTC
CDR3 protein: CASSLAGTAYNEQFF
J gene: TRBJ2-1
clone size: .
D gene: TRBD1
CDR3 length: 15
V gene: TRBV5-4

CDR3 DNA: TGTGCCAGCGGCTTGGAGGGGTACGAGCAGTACTTC
CDR3 protein: CASGLEGYEQYF
J gene: TRBJ2-7
clone size: .
D gene: .
CDR3 length: 12
V gene: TRBV5-5

CDR3 DNA: TGCGCCAGCAGCTTGGCCGTTTTCGGCGGCCCCCAAGAGACCCAGTACTTC
CDR3 protein: CASSLAVFGGPQETQYF
J gene: TRBJ2-5
clone size: .
D gene: .
CDR3 length: 17
V gene: TRBV5-1

CDR3 DNA: TGTTCCAGCAGAGGTTCGACAGGCCGCTCTGGGAACACCATATATTTT
CDR3 protein: CSSRGSTGRSGNTIYF
J gene: TRBJ1-3
clone size: .
D gene: .
CDR3 length: 16
V gene: TRBV2

CDR3 DNA: TGTGCCAGCAGTTTGACAGTTGGGCAGCCCCAGCATTTT
CDR3 protein: CASSLTVGQPQHF
J gene: TRBJ1-5
clone size: few
D gene: .
CDR3 length: 13
V gene: TRBV12-3/TRBV12-4

CDR3 DNA: TGTGCCACCCAGGGTTTGACTGGGCTCACAGATACGCAGTATTTT
CDR3 protein: CATQGLTGLTDTQYF
J gene: TRBJ2-3
clone size: .
D gene: .
CDR3 length: 15
V gene: TRBV24-1

CDR3 DNA: TGTGCCAACAGGGTAGTCGATCAGCCCCAGCATTTT
CDR3 protein: CANRVVDQPQHF
J gene: TRBJ1-5
clone size: .
D gene: .
CDR3 length: 12
V gene: TRBV24-1

CDR3 DNA: TGTGCCAGCAGGGGGACTAGCAACACCGGGGAGCTGTTTTTT
CDR3 protein: CASRGTSNTGELFF
J gene: TRBJ2-2
clone size: .
D gene: TRBD2
CDR3 length: 14
V gene: TRBV2

CDR3 DNA: TGTGCCATCAGTGGGGACGGGGGCCGAGCTAGCACAGGTACGCAGTATTTT
CDR3 protein: CAISGDGGRASTGTQYF
J gene: TRBJ2-3
clone size: once
D gene: .
CDR3 length: 17
V gene: TRBV10-3